The next 19 T cell receptor beta chains were all read from a single sample in a study of blood T cell repertoires in COVID-19. Sequenced by immunoSEQ multiplex PCR; TCRdb stores in-frame clones only, minus some. The sample consists of 77,000 or so clones, more than 70% of them appearing once. Sequences were obtained from peripheral blood. The receptor source for this set is a man older than 75 with acute or convalescent COVID-19.

The chain joins TRBV7-2 to TRBJ2-3, with D tentatively TRBD1 (5 bases). The CDR3 runs 15 residues. CDR1 is SGHTA and CDR2 is FQGNSA in the germline V gene. The ends were cut back, 5 bases at V and 1 base at J, with 13 bases in the middle. The CDR3 loop reads CASSLQGLGTDTQYF. DNA for the CDR3: TGTGCCAGCAGCCTCCAGGGTTTGGGCACAGATACGCAGTATTTT.

J is TRBJ2-1 and V is TRBV27; D uncertain. V lost 1 base to trimming and J lost 9 bases, with 4 bases between them. Germline assignment: CDR1 MNHEY and CDR2 SMNVEV (reference sequence). CDR3 size: 11 residues. CDR3 residues: CASSLYGEQFF. The CDR3 bases are TGTGCCAGCAGTTTATACGGTGAGCAGTTCTTC.

The V and J genes are TRBV28 and TRBJ2-3; D may be TRBD2 (5 bases). V lost 1 base and J lost 3, with 11 bases in between. Germline V CDR1 and CDR2: MDHEN, SYDVKM. This CDR3 contains 15 residues. The CDR3 bases are TGTGCCAGCAGTTTATATACTAGTAGGACAGATACGCAGTATTTT. This gives the protein CASSLYTSRTDTQYF.

This clone was observed a handful of times. V is TRBV19 and J is TRBJ1-2; 9 bases are shared with TRBD1. Germline V CDR1 and CDR2: LNHDA, SQIVND (reference sequence). The CDR3 is made up of 15 amino acids. V was clipped by 8 bases and J by 7 bases; unmatched bases: 14. This CDR3 is CASSIPTGGVGGYTF. CDR3 coding DNA: TGTGCCAGTTCCATTCCGACAGGGGGAGTGGGTGGCTACACCTTC.

The gene calls are TRBV5-1 and TRBJ2-5; 9 bases fit TRBD1. This CDR3 is built from 15 residues. Unmatched junction bases numbered 7, after V lost 7 bases and J lost 0 bases. Per the germline V gene, CDR1 is SGHRS and CDR2 is YFSETQ. CDR3 region: CASVWTGANQETQYF. CDR3 in DNA: TGCGCCAGCGTGTGGACAGGGGCCAACCAAGAGACCCAGTACTTC. Full variable domain (missing parts from reference TRBV5-1 and TRBJ2-5): KAGVTQTPRYLIKTRGQQVTLSCSPISGHRSVSWYQQTPGQGLQFLFEYFSETQRNKGNFPGRFSGRQFSNSRSEMNVSTLELGDSALYLCASVWTGANQETQYFGPGTRLLVL.

V and J are TRBV28 and TRBJ1-6; no firm D call. The germline gives CDR1 MDHEN, CDR2 SYDVKM. This CDR3 is built from 18 residues. V lost 3 bases and J 6 bases, leaving 21 bases between the germline ends. The CDR3 nucleotides are TGTGCCAGCAGTTTCGTGTCAACCCGGAGGACCTTTAATTCACCCCTCCACTTT. Translating gives CASSFVSTRRTFNSPLHF.

This chain joins TRBV4-1 and TRBJ2-1, with D perhaps TRBD2 (6 bases). The CDR3 extends over 17 amino acids. CDR1 is MGHRA and CDR2 is YSYEKL in the germline V gene. Trimming stripped 0 bases from V and 3 bases from J, with 15 bases between. The DNA of the CDR3 is TGCGCCAGCAGCCAAGATACGGGGACTGACCACTACAATGAGCAGTTCTTC. Amino acid sequence: CASSQDTGTDHYNEQFF.

This chain connects TRBV27 to TRBJ1-2, with D tentatively TRBD1 (6 bases). Germline CDR1 MNHEY, CDR2 SMNVEV (reference sequence). The V and J ends lost 3 bases and 5 bases respectively, with 10 bases between them. The CDR3 runs to 13 residues. CDR3 loop: CASSFRGQYGYTF. The DNA for the CDR3 is TGTGCCAGCAGTTTCCGCGGACAGTATGGCTACACCTTC.

This clone was observed a single time. The chain uses TRBV4-1 and TRBJ2-7; TRBD2 aligns across 9 bases. Germline V gene data show CDR1 as MGHRA and CDR2 as YSYEKL. V lost 1 base, J lost 3 bases, and 4 bases stayed unmatched. This CDR3 has 15 residues. Here the CDR3 DNA reads TGCGCCAGCAGCCAAGTGCCGACTAGCGGCTACGAGCAGTACTTC. It specifies CASSQVPTSGYEQYF.

CDR3 sequence (DNA): TGTGCCAGCAGTGAATATGGAGGACCGGGGACCGGGGAGCTGTTTTTT. Translation: CASSEYGGPGTGELFF. This sequence joins TRBV6-1 and TRBJ2-2, with D tentatively TRBD2 (5 bases). The germline V gene encodes CDR1 MNHNS and CDR2 SASEGT. The CDR3 has 16 amino acids. The germline V and J ends were trimmed by 2 bases and 5 bases, with 15 bases remaining between them.

This clone was picked up one time. The chain uses TRBV11-2 and TRBJ2-7, with 10 bases that match TRBD1. V lost 6 bases and J lost 3; bases outside the gene matches: 11. Per the germline V gene, CDR1 is SGHAT and CDR2 is FQNNGV. The CDR3 is 16 residues long. CDR3: CASRPGGGTGVYEQYF. As DNA, the CDR3 is TGTGCCAGCAGGCCAGGGGGGGGGACAGGGGTCTACGAGCAGTACTTC. Based on the CDR3 plus reference TRBV11-2 and TRBJ2-7, the full variable domain is EAGVAQSPRYKIIEKRQSVAFWCNPISGHATLYWYQQILGQGPKLLIQFQNNGVVDDSQLPKDRFSAERLKGVDSTLKIQPAKLEDSAVYLCASRPGGGTGVYEQYFGPGTRLTVT.

J is TRBJ2-1 and V is TRBV7-9, with 8 bases matching TRBD2. Germline CDR1 and CDR2: SEHNR and FQNEAQ (reference sequence). V shed 1 base, J shed 0 bases, and the junction held 8 bases outside the gene matches. The CDR3 spans 18 residues. CDR3 coding DNA: TGTGCCAGCAGCTTAGAACCCCTCAGCGGGAGCTCCTACAATGAGCAGTTCTTC. Protein: CASSLEPLSGSSYNEQFF.

V is TRBV7-2 and J is TRBJ1-5; D ambiguous. Trimming shortened V by 4 bases and J by 0 bases, and 10 bases separated the two germline ends. Germline values: CDR1 SGHTA, CDR2 FQGNSA. The length of the CDR3 is 15 residues. The CDR3 DNA sequence: TGTGCCAGCAGCTCACAGTCTATTAGCAATCAGCCCCAGCATTTT. It specifies CASSSQSISNQPQHF.

The rearrangement joins TRBV27 to TRBJ1-1; possible D gene TRBD1, 6 bases. The CDR3 is made up of 16 amino acids. CDR1 is MNHEY, CDR2 SMNVEV, per germline (reference sequence). V was clipped by 0 bases and J by 11 bases, with 22 bases between them. The CDR3 DNA reads TGTGCCAGCAGTTTATCGAATTCTCGGCAGGGGAAGGGTGCTTTCTTT. This encodes CASSLSNSRQGKGAFF.

V usage is TRBV19 and J usage is TRBJ2-3; tentatively, D is TRBD1 (6 bases). CDR1 and CDR2 (germline): LNHDA, SQIVND (reference sequence). The CDR3 contains 13 residues. Trimming left V 9 bases short and J 1 base short, with 11 bases between. CDR3 sequence: CASPSGGTDTQYF. CDR3 DNA: TGTGCCAGCCCCTCAGGGGGCACAGATACGCAGTATTTT.

The rearrangement joins TRBV7-2 to TRBJ1-1; TRBD1 is a possible D gene (5 bases). CDR3 length equals 14 residues. Germline V CDR1 and CDR2: SGHTA, FQGNSA. Deletions cut 4 bases from V and 11 bases from J, with 20 bases between. The CDR3 is CASSSLGRQSGAFF. The CDR3, as DNA: TGTGCCAGCAGCTCCCTGGGGCGACAGTCTGGGGCTTTCTTT.

The chain links TRBV29-1 to TRBJ1-2, with TRBD1 as a possible D gene (6 bases). Germline CDR1 SQVTM, CDR2 ANQGSEA. The CDR3 extends over 15 amino acids. Trimming removed 4 bases at V and 8 bases at J, with 23 bases between. CDR3 amino acids: CSVVNPGQSLGGYTF. The CDR3 region has the DNA TGCAGCGTTGTAAACCCCGGACAGAGCCTGGGGGGCTACACCTTC.

The chain is built from TRBV5-1 and TRBJ2-3, with TRBD2 matching 7 bases. The CDR3 covers 17 residues. Unmatched junction bases numbered 7, after V lost 0 bases and J lost 0 bases. Germline V gene lookup returns CDR1 SGHRS and CDR2 YFSETQ. For the CDR3, the DNA is TGCGCCAGCAGCTTGGTCAAGGGAGGGGCTAGCACAGATACGCAGTATTTT. It is translated as CASSLVKGGASTDTQYF.

For this clone: Other nucleotide sequences from this sample produce the same CDR3. This chain uses TRBV7-2 with TRBJ2-1; 13 positions match TRBD2. V lost 5 bases and J lost 6; bases outside the gene matches: 4. Germline V gene data show CDR1 as SGHTA and CDR2 as FQGNSA. The CDR3 is made up of 15 amino acids. For the CDR3, the DNA is TGTGCCAGCAGCCCCCGACTAGCGGGAGGCAATGAGCAGTTCTTC. Translation: CASSPRLAGGNEQFF.